This T cell receptor beta chain is from a study of Ad26.COV2.S vaccination and SARS-CoV-2 variants. Treatment described: about 20 received Ad26.COV2.S at low or high dose, single or two shots; about 5 received placebo; per-sample allocation not given. At day 63 after the first vaccine or placebo injection, samples were drawn. Generated by immunoSEQ multiplex PCR, the TCRdb table keeps only in-frame clones and is missing some. The sample lists 300,000 to 450,000 clones; roughly 84% were seen once. This CDR3 has 14 amino acids. The source of this sequence is a person aged 18-65 years who received the Ad26.COV2.S COVID-19 vaccine or a placebo. V gene TRBV21-1 combines with J gene TRBJ1-5. TRBV21-1 is an annotated pseudogene. Sequencing used peripheral blood, obtained in a trial of Ad26.COV2.S vaccine versus placebo. The DNA for the CDR3 is TGTGCCAGCAGCCCAGGCGGGGGCAGTCAGCCCCAGCATTTT. Translated: CASSPGGGSQPQHF.